The 10 T cell receptor beta chains listed next were all sequenced from one sample in a study of human T cells and chemical hapten exposure. TCRdb ran MiXCR on the RACE reads and lists one entry per CDR3 protein. The sample records 300,000 to 350,000 distinct CDR3 sequences, around 7% being singletons. Specified time point: patch test 1, 2 weeks after DPC sensitization. Treatment denoted: therapeutic diphenylcyclopropenone sensitization with weekly scalp DPC. The sample here was whole blood, taken in connection with sensitization to the hapten diphenylcyclopropenone (DPC). The receptor source for this set is a woman under 30 with alopecia areata. Some clones in this sample may be carry-over from other donors' samples.

As for this clonotype: The conserved phenylalanine or tryptophan normally closing the CDR3 is absent here, so this likely arose from a read error. The chain joins TRBV6-5 to TRBJ2-7; D remains unclear. V shed 0 bases and J shed 3 bases, with 12 bases lying between them. In germline, CDR1 is MNHEY, CDR2 SVGAGI. The CDR3 has 15 residues. The CDR3: CASSYSAPSLYEQYS. CDR3 DNA sequence: TGTGCCAGCAGTTACTCTGCCCCTAGTCTCTACGAGCAGTACTCC.

This clonotype was detected ten times or more. V gene TRBV5-1 combines with J gene TRBJ1-1, with D possibly matching TRBD1 (6 bases). This CDR3 region has 20 residues. The ends were cut back, 5 bases at V and 3 bases at J, with 32 bases in the middle. Germline lookup yields CDR1 SGHRS and CDR2 YFSETQ. CDR3 loop: CASSSFTLQGTINSHTEAFF. DNA of the CDR3: TGCGCCAGCAGTTCTTTCACTTTACAGGGAACTATAAACTCCCACACTGAAGCTTTCTTT.

V and J are TRBV28 and TRBJ1-5, with TRBD1 identical over 8 bases. Germline assignment: CDR1 MDHEN and CDR2 SYDVKM. The ends lost 6 bases at V and 5 bases at J; junction bases unmatched: 12. The CDR3 loop spans 16 amino acids. CDR3 amino acids: CASRGLDRAHHQPQHF. DNA of the CDR3: TGTGCCAGCAGAGGATTGGACAGGGCCCACCATCAGCCCCAGCATTTT.

This clonotype was seen more than once but under ten times. The chain joins TRBV13 to TRBJ1-1; the D gene is possibly TRBD1 (6 bases). Trimming left V 7 bases short and J 4 bases short, with 25 bases between. There are 17 residues in the CDR3. Germline CDR1 is PRHDT and CDR2 is FYEKMQ (reference sequence). DNA for the CDR3: TGTGCCAGCACCCCCCCAGGGACACCTCCCAAGGGCACTGAAGCTTTCTTT. Residues: CASTPPGTPPKGTEAFF.

This clonotype was seen repeatedly, ten times or more. The V call is TRBV27, the J call TRBJ2-7, with 8 bases identical to TRBD1. The CDR3 is 14 residues long. The junction had 4 bases not matched to a gene; V was cut back by 4 bases and J by 2 bases. CDR1 MNHEY and CDR2 SMNVEV come from the germline V gene (reference sequence). The CDR3: CASSSGTGPYEQYF. CDR3 sequence (DNA): TGTGCCAGCAGTTCGGGGACAGGTCCCTACGAGCAGTACTTC.

The chain links TRBV12-3 or TRBV12-4 to TRBJ2-1, with 7 bases lining up with TRBD1. This CDR3 region has 15 residues. The junction had 6 bases not matched to a gene; V was cut back by 4 bases and J by 3 bases. The CDR3 reads CASSSGGRFYNEQFF. CDR3 coding DNA: TGTGCCAGCAGTTCAGGGGGACGCTTCTACAATGAGCAGTTCTTC.

The V call is TRBV6-2 or TRBV6-3, the J call TRBJ1-1; TRBD1 might be the D (6 bases). The CDR3 length is 13 residues. V was trimmed by 8 bases and J by 0 bases, leaving 10 bases between them. Germline CDR1 MNHEY, CDR2 SVGEGT. The DNA of the CDR3 is TGTGCCAGCGAGGGACACCTGAACACTGAAGCTTTCTTT. Protein sequence: CASEGHLNTEAFF.

This clonotype showed up just a few times. This rearrangement joins TRBV2 to TRBJ1-3; D is unresolved. With 4 bases removed from V and 0 bases from J, the gap between germline ends came to 4 bases. In germline, CDR1 is SNHLY, CDR2 FYNNEI. This CDR3 spans 13 amino acids. The DNA for the CDR3 is TGTGCCAGCAGTGGTGACTCTGGAAACACCATATATTTT. It yields the protein CASSGDSGNTIYF.

This clonotype has more than one count but fewer than ten. The chain carries TRBV28 and TRBJ1-5; a possible D gene is TRBD1 (6 bases). The ends were cut back, 7 bases at V and 5 bases at J, with 12 bases in the middle. The CDR3 consists of 13 residues. Looked up from germline, CDR1 is MDHEN and CDR2 is SYDVKM. The CDR3 sequence is CASISTGDQPQHF. The DNA for the CDR3 is TGTGCCAGCATCTCGACAGGAGATCAGCCCCAGCATTTT.

The table lists this clonotype with a few counts. This chain's CDR3 is CASSLLRETQYF. The CDR3 coding sequence is TGTGCCAGCAGTTTATTGAGAGAGACCCAGTACTTC. This rearrangement joins TRBV28 to TRBJ2-5, with D unresolved. Deletions cut 1 base from V and 4 bases from J, with 4 bases between. CDR1 is MDHEN and CDR2 is SYDVKM in the germline V gene. The CDR3 runs 12 residues.